These 13 T cell receptor beta chains share one sample of origin, sequenced in a study of blood T cell repertoires in COVID-19. Assay used: immunoSEQ multiplex PCR; TCRdb lists only in-frame clones, some missing. This sample yields 50,000 or so clones, of which roughly four fifths are seen a single time; around a tenth belongs to the top ten. Sequencing was carried out using peripheral blood. These TCRs come from a man aged 80 or over with COVID-19, enrolled during active disease.

V usage is TRBV11-3 and J usage is TRBJ2-2, with D hard to call. Trimming stripped 4 bases from V and 2 bases from J, with 5 bases between. Germline V gene data show CDR1 as SGHNT and CDR2 as YENEEA. The CDR3 loop spans 13 amino acids. CDR3 residues: CASSSKNTGELFF. The CDR3 nucleotides read TGTGCCAGCAGCTCAAAAAACACCGGGGAGCTGTTTTTT.

CDR3 nucleotides: TGTGCCAGCAGCCCCCGGTCAGGGAACCAAGAGACCCAGTACTTC. Translating it yields CASSPRSGNQETQYF. This chain connects TRBV3-1 (or the pseudogene TRBV3-2) to TRBJ2-5; a possible D gene is TRBD1 (5 bases). The V gene lost 4 bases and the J gene lost 0 bases, with 12 bases spanning the gap. The CDR3 has 15 residues. Germline V gives CDR1 LGHDT, CDR2 YNNKEL (reference sequence).

Only a few counts were recorded for this clone. The genes are TRBV7-2 and TRBJ1-2; 9 bases line up with TRBD1. Unmatched junction bases numbered 9, after V lost 5 bases and J lost 8 bases. Germline assignment: CDR1 SGHTA and CDR2 FQGNSA. CDR3 length: 14 amino acids. In DNA form, the CDR3 reads TGTGCCAGCAGCACCCCCGGGACAGGGTTGGGCTACACCTTC. It is translated as CASSTPGTGLGYTF.

The CDR3 nucleotides read TGTGCCACCAGCTCGCCGTCCAGGGGGCGAGAGACCCAGTACTTC. Encoded protein: CATSSPSRGRETQYF. This sequence joins TRBV15 and TRBJ2-5; the match to TRBD1 covers 8 bases. The J segment lost 4 bases and the V segment lost 5 bases, leaving 9 bases of the junction unmatched. The CDR3 runs to 15 residues. CDR1 LNHNV and CDR2 YYDKDF come from the germline V gene (reference sequence).

The chain recombines TRBV5-6 with TRBJ1-1, with D unresolved. CDR1 SGHDT and CDR2 YYEEEE come from the germline V gene. This CDR3 is 16 amino acids long. Trimming removed 2 bases from V and 3 bases from J, with 17 bases in between. CDR3 region: CASSFDWGGEDTEAFF. In DNA form, the CDR3 reads TGTGCCAGCAGCTTCGACTGGGGAGGAGAGGACACTGAAGCTTTCTTT.

The chain has TRBV28 and TRBJ1-4; D call uncertain. This CDR3 has 14 residues. Germline V gene lookup returns CDR1 MDHEN and CDR2 SYDVKM. V lost 3 bases and J 6 bases, leaving 11 bases between the germline ends. The CDR3 region has the DNA TGTGCCAGCAGTTTGGAGGTTTCCGATGAAAAACTGTTTTTT. It translates to CASSLEVSDEKLFF.

This chain links TRBV7-2 with TRBJ1-4, with D tentatively TRBD1 (6 bases). Per germline, CDR1 SGHTA and CDR2 FQGNSA. The CDR3 loop spans 14 amino acids. V was clipped by 4 bases and J by 3 bases, with 9 bases between them. CDR3 sequence reads: CASSSDRSNEKLFF. Written as DNA, the CDR3 is TGTGCCAGCAGCTCCGACAGGTCTAATGAAAAACTGTTTTTT.

V gene TRBV6-2 or TRBV6-3 combines with J gene TRBJ1-5; 10 bases are shared with TRBD1. The CDR3 is 15 amino acids. Germline V lookup: CDR1 MNHEY, CDR2 SVGEGT. Unmatched junction bases numbered 8, after V lost 5 bases and J lost 7 bases. CDR3 region: CASSHRDRGDQPQHF. DNA of the CDR3: TGTGCCAGCAGTCATCGGGACAGGGGTGACCAGCCCCAGCATTTT.

The chain uses TRBV5-1 and TRBJ2-2; TRBD1 is a possible D gene (6 bases). V gave up 4 bases and J gave up 1 base, with 14 bases separating them. The germline V gene encodes CDR1 SGHRS and CDR2 YFSETQ. This CDR3 contains 16 residues. CDR3 nucleotide sequence: TGCGCCAGCAGCCCCGGCCCGGACAGGAACACCGGGGAGCTGTTTTTT. Translating gives CASSPGPDRNTGELFF.

Remarks on this clone: The junction departs from the called germline gene at one end, perhaps through a read error. The chain combines TRBV6-1 with TRBJ2-1, with D perhaps matching TRBD2 (7 bases). The CDR3 consists of 13 residues. Germline-derived CDR1 and CDR2 are MNHNS and SASEGT. The CDR3, as DNA: TGTGCCAGCAATGAAGGGGGGGTCGGAAAGCAGTTCTTC. Amino acid sequence: CASNEGGVGKQFF.

The chain is built from TRBV19 and TRBJ1-1; D uncertain. Germline assignment: CDR1 LNHDA and CDR2 SQIVND (reference sequence). CDR3 size: 15 residues. Trimming pared 3 bases from V and 0 bases from J, leaving 11 bases between. CDR3 amino acids: CASSIGRTMNTEAFF. The CDR3 bases are TGTGCCAGTAGTATCGGACGGACTATGAACACTGAAGCTTTCTTT.

The CDR3 spells CASTTGERNQPQHF. DNA for the CDR3: TGTGCCAGTACCACAGGGGAACGCAATCAGCCCCAGCATTTT. The gene calls are TRBV2 and TRBJ1-5, with TRBD1 matching over 7 bases. V was clipped by 9 bases and J by 2 bases; unmatched bases: 7. The CDR3 contains 14 residues. Germline V gives CDR1 SNHLY, CDR2 FYNNEI. Supplemented by reference TRBV2 and TRBJ1-5, the full variable domain reads EPEVTQTPSHQVTQMGQEVILRCVPISNHLYFYWYRQILGQKVEFLVSFYNNEISEKSEIFDDQFSVERPDGSNFTLKIRSTKLEDSAMYFCASTTGERNQPQHFGDGTRLSIL.

This clone was detected only a few times. V and J are TRBV4-1 and TRBJ1-2, with D possibly being TRBD1 (6 bases). V lost 4 bases and J lost 0, with 12 bases in between. CDR1 is MGHRA, CDR2 YSYEKL, per germline. The CDR3 totals 15 residues. The CDR3 DNA reads TGCGCCAGCAGCCCCCTAGGACAGACTAACTATGGCTACACCTTC. It translates to CASSPLGQTNYGYTF.